Listed below are T cell receptor beta chains from one sample, sequenced in a study of T-cell reconstitution after alpha-beta-depleted transplantation in children. TCRdb recomputed calls from the PCR reads with MiXCR, one row per CDR3 protein. The table shows around 270,000 distinct CDR3 sequences, with 10% occurring only once. The sample was PBMCs, taken before TCRalphabeta/CD19-depleted stem cell transplant. The receptors originated from a boy younger than two with acute myeloid leukemia, due to receive a stem cell transplant. Each CDR3 is given with its conserved first and last residue. The D gene is left open where the match is weak. For some rows the clone size is stated as once, few or many, or as a class when expanded; others skip it.

abundance	v_gene	j_gene	d_gene	CDR3aa	CDR3nt
many	TRBV25-1	TRBJ2-1	TRBD1	CASSEVTGTGVNEQFF	TGTGCCAGCAGTGAAGTCACCGGGACAGGGGTTAATGAGCAGTTCTTC
many	TRBV11-3	TRBJ2-1	TRBD2	CASSLDFSGRTFF	TGTGCCAGCAGCTTAGACTTTAGCGGGAGGACGTTCTTC
many	TRBV18	TRBJ2-2	.	CASSPPGPNTGELFF	TGTGCCAGCTCACCACCTGGACCGAACACCGGGGAGCTGTTTTTT
few	TRBV5-6	TRBJ2-1	TRBD2	CASSTPRGGLSYNRNEQFF	TGTGCCAGCAGCACGCCCCGGGGGGGCCTGTCCTACAATCGCAATGAGCAGTTCTTC
many	TRBV7-9	TRBJ2-1	.	CASSLTQDNEQFF	TGTGCCAGCAGCTTAACCCAAGACAATGAGCAGTTCTTC
.	TRBV7-9	TRBJ1-2	.	CASSLDGVYGYTF	TGTGCCAGCAGCTTAGACGGGGTCTATGGCTACACCTTC
many	TRBV28	TRBJ1-2	.	CASSSSGGYDYGYTF	TGTGCCAGCAGTTCGTCCGGGGGTTATGACTATGGCTACACCTTC
many	TRBV5-4	TRBJ2-1	.	CASSLDRNEQFF	TGTGCCAGCAGCTTGGACAGGAATGAGCAGTTCTTC
few	TRBV6-2/TRBV6-3	TRBJ2-3	.	CASSYSPLLTGWMGHTDTQYF	TGTGCCAGCAGTTACAGTCCCCTTTTAACAGGGTGGATGGGACACACAGATACGCAGTATTTT
.	TRBV7-6	TRBJ2-5	TRBD2	CASSFPGLAVQETQYF	TGTGCCAGCAGCTTTCCGGGACTAGCGGTACAAGAGACCCAGTACTTC
many	TRBV29-1	TRBJ2-5	TRBD1	CSVARTGEETQYF	TGCAGCGTTGCAAGGACAGGGGAAGAGACCCAGTACTTC
few	TRBV4-3	TRBJ2-7	.	CASSQVRFYEQYF	TGCGCCAGCAGCCAAGTTAGGTTTTACGAGCAGTACTTC
.	TRBV29-1	TRBJ2-3	TRBD1	CSVAGGADTQYF	TGCAGCGTTGCAGGGGGCGCGGATACGCAGTATTTT
few	TRBV14	TRBJ2-1	.	CASSRERVYEQFF	TGTGCCAGCAGCCGGGAGAGGGTGTATGAGCAGTTCTTC
few	TRBV14	TRBJ2-7	TRBD1	CASSPTGDPNEQYF	TGTGCCAGCAGCCCTACAGGGGATCCGAACGAGCAGTACTTC
.	TRBV12-3/TRBV12-4	TRBJ2-3	TRBD2	CASSSRGVGTDTQYF	TGTGCCAGCAGTTCCCGGGGGGTTGGGACAGATACGCAGTATTTT
many	TRBV9	TRBJ2-7	.	CASSPQDRAYEQYF	TGTGCCAGCAGCCCCCAGGACAGAGCCTACGAGCAGTACTTC
many	TRBV12-3/TRBV12-4	TRBJ2-1	.	CASSFKPRGGGFF	TGTGCCAGCAGTTTTAAACCCCGAGGTGGGGGGTTCTTC
many	TRBV12-3/TRBV12-4	TRBJ1-5	TRBD1	CASRPGGSDYQPQHF	TGTGCCAGCAGACCAGGGGGATCGGATTATCAGCCCCAGCATTTT
few	TRBV28	TRBJ2-7	.	CASHRAGPYEQYF	TGTGCCAGCCATCGGGCAGGGCCCTACGAGCAGTACTTC
many	TRBV20-1	TRBJ2-5	TRBD2	CSGTSGRALGETQYF	TGCAGTGGGACTAGCGGGAGGGCTCTGGGGGAGACCCAGTACTTC
once	TRBV28	TRBJ2-7	TRBD2	CATGLAGGLYERYF	TGTGCCACCGGACTAGCGGGAGGACTTTACGAGCGGTACTTC
few	TRBV7-9	TRBJ2-7	.	CAVDTYEQYF	TGTGCCGTCGACACTTACGAGCAGTACTTC
many	TRBV5-5	TRBJ2-2	.	CASSSTGWRDTGELFF	TGTGCCAGCAGCTCGACAGGTTGGAGGGACACCGGGGAGCTGTTTTTT
many	TRBV27	TRBJ2-7	.	CASAPMSSYEQYF	TGTGCCAGCGCCCCAATGAGCTCCTACGAGCAGTACTTC
.	TRBV29-1	TRBJ1-1	.	CSVPTPLNTEAFF	TGCAGCGTTCCGACACCTCTGAACACTGAAGCTTTCTTT